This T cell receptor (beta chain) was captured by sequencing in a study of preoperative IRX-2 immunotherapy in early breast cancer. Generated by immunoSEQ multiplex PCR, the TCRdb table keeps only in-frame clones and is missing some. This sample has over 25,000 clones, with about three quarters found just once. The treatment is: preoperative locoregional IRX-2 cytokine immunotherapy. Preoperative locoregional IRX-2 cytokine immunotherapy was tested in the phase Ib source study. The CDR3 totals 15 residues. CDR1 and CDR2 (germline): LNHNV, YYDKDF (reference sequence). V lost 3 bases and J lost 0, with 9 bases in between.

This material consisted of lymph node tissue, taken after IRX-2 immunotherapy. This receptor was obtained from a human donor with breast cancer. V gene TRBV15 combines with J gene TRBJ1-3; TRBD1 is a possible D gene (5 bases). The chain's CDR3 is CATSRVGGSGNTIYF. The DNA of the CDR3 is TGTGCCACCAGCAGGGTTGGGGGCTCTGGAAACACCATATATTTT.